A single sample is the source of the 15 T cell receptor beta chains below, sequenced in a study of graft-versus-host responses after intestinal transplantation. These receptors lack a known antigen. TCRdb keeps only in-frame clones here, not all; method: immunoSEQ multiplex PCR. The sample shows approximately 63,000 clones, almost 95% of them seen only once. Material: unstimulated CD4+ T cells sorted from spleen or lymph node cells, obtained before transplant. These receptors were obtained from a human donor who was the organ donor for an intestinal transplant.

This clone has a single count. J is TRBJ1-3 and V is TRBV9, with TRBD1 as a possible D gene (5 bases). Germline lookup yields CDR1 SGDLS and CDR2 YYNGEE. V was pared by 4 bases and J by 4 bases, with 18 bases between. This CDR3 is 16 amino acids long. The CDR3 region is CASSPTGGGYGNTIYF. Written as DNA, the CDR3 is TGTGCCAGCAGCCCAACCGGGGGGGGTTACGGAAACACCATATATTTT.

The rearrangement joins TRBV11-2 to TRBJ1-1; D not resolved. CDR3 length: 14 residues. Germline V gene data show CDR1 as SGHAT and CDR2 as FQNNGV. V lost 1 base to trimming and J lost 5 bases, with 11 bases between them. The CDR3 region has the DNA TGTGCCAGCAGCTTAGTGACGTATCGGACTGAAGCTTTCTTT. It is translated as CASSLVTYRTEAFF.

This sequence joins TRBV4-2 and TRBJ2-3; TRBD2 agrees at 8 bases. The CDR3 runs to 17 residues. J gave up 0 bases and V 0 bases, and 5 bases lay outside the gene matches. Germline CDR1 LGHNA, CDR2 YNFKEQ. CDR3 bases: TGTGCCAGCAGCCAAGATTCTCGGGGGGGAAGCACAGATACGCAGTATTTT. It specifies CASSQDSRGGSTDTQYF.

This chain connects TRBV25-1 to TRBJ1-2, with 9 bases identical to TRBD1. CDR1 is MGHDK, CDR2 SYGVNS, per germline. J lost 8 bases, V lost 4 bases, and 5 bases had no gene match. The CDR3 covers 13 residues. The CDR3 DNA reads TGTGCCAGCAGTGCGGGGACAGGGAACGGCTACACCTTC. Translation: CASSAGTGNGYTF.

This rearrangement joins TRBV21-1 to TRBJ2-3; the table's D call TRBD2 went unverified against the DNA. TRBV21-1 is a pseudogene locus. The CDR3 covers 16 residues. The DNA of the CDR3 is TGTGCCAGCAGCCCCCGCCCGACTAGCGGGGGAGATACGCAGTATTTT. It translates to CASSPRPTSGGDTQYF.

The V gene is TRBV11-3, the J gene TRBJ2-3; 8 bases are a match to TRBD1. The CDR3 contains 16 residues. V dropped 5 bases and J dropped 0; count of bases not matched to a gene: 7. The germline V gene encodes CDR1 SGHNT and CDR2 YENEEA. CDR3 region: CASSRRTGISTDTQYF. Here the CDR3 DNA reads TGTGCCAGCAGCAGGAGGACAGGGATTAGCACAGATACGCAGTATTTT.

The chain employs TRBV20-1 and TRBJ2-5; no definite D call. V was pared by 0 bases and J by 7 bases, with 3 bases between. In germline, CDR1 is DFQATT, CDR2 SNEGSKA (reference sequence). The CDR3 is made up of 10 amino acids. DNA of the CDR3: TGCAGTGCTAGAGATGGGACCCAGTACTTC. This sequence encodes CSARDGTQYF.

This clone was found once. This chain uses TRBV7-9 with TRBJ2-1, with D unclear. Germline V gives CDR1 SEHNR, CDR2 FQNEAQ (reference sequence). This CDR3 has 13 residues. The V end was cut by 1 base, the J end by 10 bases, with 11 bases between. The CDR3 DNA is TGTGCCAGCAGCTTAGAGGAATTAGGGGAGCAGTTCTTC. Amino acid sequence: CASSLEELGEQFF.

The chain links TRBV7-2 to TRBJ2-4, with 11 bases matching TRBD2. Germline V gives CDR1 SGHTA, CDR2 FQGNSA. This CDR3 has 19 amino acids. V was clipped by 2 bases and J by 0 bases; unmatched bases: 9. The DNA for the CDR3 is TGTGCCAGCAGCTTATCACTAGCGGGGGCGGACCTAGCCAAAAACATTCAGTACTTC. It translates to CASSLSLAGADLAKNIQYF.

The rearrangement links TRBV5-1 to TRBJ2-7; TRBD1 aligns across 7 bases. The V gene's germline CDR1 is SGHRS and CDR2 YFSETQ. The CDR3 runs 13 residues. V gave up 6 bases and J gave up 0 bases; unmatched junction bases: 3. CDR3 in amino acids: CASTRDSSYEQYF. As DNA, the CDR3 is TGCGCCAGCACCCGGGACAGCTCCTACGAGCAGTACTTC.

Regarding this clone: Distinct nucleotide sequences in the sample also encode this CDR3. J is TRBJ2-2 and V is TRBV5-4; 7 bases match TRBD1. The V segment lost 4 bases and the J segment 6 bases; nucleotides outside the gene matches: 3. The V gene's germline CDR1 is SGHNT and CDR2 YYREEE (reference sequence). CDR3 length: 13 residues. CDR3 sequence reads: CASSHQGAGELFF. CDR3 nucleotides: TGTGCCAGCAGCCATCAGGGGGCCGGGGAGCTGTTTTTT.

The chain links TRBV9 to TRBJ1-2; no clear D gene. The CDR3 is made up of 13 amino acids. Germline CDR1 is SGDLS and CDR2 is YYNGEE. V dropped 1 base and J dropped 2 bases, with 6 bases sitting between them. Here the CDR3 reads CASSVTENYGYTF. CDR3 DNA sequence: TGTGCCAGCAGCGTAACAGAGAACTATGGCTACACCTTC.

Comment on this clone: The identical CDR3 is also encoded by other nucleotide sequences in the sample. The chain is built from TRBV5-1 and TRBJ1-2, with TRBD1 identical over 11 bases. With 2 bases clipped from V and 5 bases from J, the junction kept 5 bases outside the gene matches. This CDR3 comprises 15 residues. The germline CDR1 and CDR2 sequences are SGHRS and YFSETQ. In DNA, the CDR3 is TGCGCCAGCAGCTTAGGACAGGGGGCGGGATATGGCTACACCTTC. Encoded protein: CASSLGQGAGYGYTF.

The rearrangement joins TRBV25-1 to TRBJ2-3, with TRBD2 matching 7 bases. Germline V CDR1 and CDR2: MGHDK, SYGVNS. This CDR3 region has 14 residues. J gave up 0 bases and V 4 bases, and 1 base lay outside the gene matches. The CDR3 nucleotides are TGTGCCAGCAGTGTTAGCGGGAGCACAGATACGCAGTATTTT. Protein product: CASSVSGSTDTQYF.

The chain carries TRBV5-4 and TRBJ2-5; D is unresolved. The CDR3 is 14 residues long. Germline V lookup: CDR1 SGHNT, CDR2 YYREEE (reference sequence). V shed 0 bases and J shed 2 bases, with 8 bases lying between them. The CDR3 here is CASSLVGYQETQYF. CDR3 DNA sequence: TGTGCCAGCAGCTTGGTTGGATATCAAGAGACCCAGTACTTC.